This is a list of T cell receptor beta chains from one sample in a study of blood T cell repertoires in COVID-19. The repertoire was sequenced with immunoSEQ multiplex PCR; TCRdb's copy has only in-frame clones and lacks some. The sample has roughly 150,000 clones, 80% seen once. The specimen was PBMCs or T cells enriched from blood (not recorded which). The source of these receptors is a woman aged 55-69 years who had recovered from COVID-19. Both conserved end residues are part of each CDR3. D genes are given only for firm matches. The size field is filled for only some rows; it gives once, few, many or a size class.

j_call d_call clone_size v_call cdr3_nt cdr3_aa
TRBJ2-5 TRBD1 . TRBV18 TGTGCCAGCTCACCTGGACAGGTACAAGAGACCCAGTACTTC CASSPGQVQETQYF
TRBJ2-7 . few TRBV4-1 TGCGCCAGCAGCCGGACAGCTAACTCCTACGAGCAGTACTTC CASSRTANSYEQYF
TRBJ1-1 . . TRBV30 TGTGCCTGGACCAGGGAAGTTGAAGCTTTCTTT CAWTREVEAFF
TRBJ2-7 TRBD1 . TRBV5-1 TGCGCCAGCAGCTTGGCCCCCTCCCGGGACAGGGTAAACGAGCAGTACTTC CASSLAPSRDRVNEQYF
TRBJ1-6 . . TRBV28 TGTGCCAGCAGTTTAGGGGCCTCCTATAATTCACCCCTCCACTTT CASSLGASYNSPLHF
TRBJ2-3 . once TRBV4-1 TGCGCCAGCAGCCAAGTTTCTCCGCGGGATACGCAGTATTTT CASSQVSPRDTQYF
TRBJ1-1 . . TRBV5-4 TGTGCCAGCAGCTTGGACAGGGTTCGGGGCACTGAAGCTTTCTTT CASSLDRVRGTEAFF
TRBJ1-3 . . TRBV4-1 TGCGCCAGCAGCCAAGACCCATTTTGGGGCGGGGAAAACACCATATATTTT CASSQDPFWGGENTIYF
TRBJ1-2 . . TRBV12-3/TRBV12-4 TGTGCCAGCAGTTATAGAGGCGGCTACACCTTC CASSYRGGYTF
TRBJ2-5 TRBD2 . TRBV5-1 TGCGCCAGCAGCTTGGGGCCCAGCGGGGGGCAAGAGACCCAGTACTTC CASSLGPSGGQETQYF
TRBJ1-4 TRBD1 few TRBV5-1 TGCGCCAGCAGCTTGACAGGGGCAACTAATGAAAAACTGTTTTTT CASSLTGATNEKLFF
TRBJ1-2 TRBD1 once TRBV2 TGTGCCAGCAGTGGAAGCAGGGGGCTTGCGAGCGGCTACACCTTC CASSGSRGLASGYTF
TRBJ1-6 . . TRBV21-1 TGTGCCAGCAGCGCAGGCCAGGGAAGAAGCTCCTATAATTCACCCCTCCACTTT CASSAGQGRSSYNSPLHF
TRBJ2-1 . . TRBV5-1 TGCGCCAGCAGCTTCCAGCAGGGCTCCTACAATGAGCAGTTCTTC CASSFQQGSYNEQFF
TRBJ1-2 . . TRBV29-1 TGCAGCGTTGAAGCCAGGGGTATCCCCTATGGCTACACCTTC CSVEARGIPYGYTF
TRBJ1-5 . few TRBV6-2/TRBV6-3 TGTGCCAGCAGTTACTCACCAGGAACATATCAGCCCCAGCATTTT CASSYSPGTYQPQHF
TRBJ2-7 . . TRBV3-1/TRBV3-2 TGTGCCAGCAGCCAGGACATGGGCTACGAGCAGTACTTC CASSQDMGYEQYF
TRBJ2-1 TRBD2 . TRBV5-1 TGCGCCAGCAGAGCGCCGGGACTAGCGGGAGCCTACAATGAGCAGTTCTTC CASRAPGLAGAYNEQFF
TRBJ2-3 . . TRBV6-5 TGTGCCAGCAGTTACTCGTCCCGGGTGGATACGCAGTATTTT CASSYSSRVDTQYF
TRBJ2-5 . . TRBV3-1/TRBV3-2 TGTGCCAGCAGCCAATTTGGGTTCCAGGGGGAGACCCAGTACTTC CASSQFGFQGETQYF
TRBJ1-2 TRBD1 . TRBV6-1 TGTGCCAGCAGTGAAGGTTGGGGACAGGGGAACTATGGCTACACCTTC CASSEGWGQGNYGYTF
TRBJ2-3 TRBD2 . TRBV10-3 TGTGCCATCAGTGAGACTAGCGGCACAGATACGCAGTATTTT CAISETSGTDTQYF
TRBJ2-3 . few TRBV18 TGTGCCAGCTCAACTAGCACAGATACGCAGTATTTT CASSTSTDTQYF
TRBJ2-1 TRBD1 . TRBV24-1 TGTGCCACCAGTGATTTGCAGGGACAGGGGGCGCGGAATGAGCAGTTCTTC CATSDLQGQGARNEQFF
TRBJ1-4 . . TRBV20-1 TGCAGTGCTAGTCAGCAGGGAAAAACTAATGAAAAACTGTTTTTT CSASQQGKTNEKLFF
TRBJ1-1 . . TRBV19 TGTGCCAGTAGTTTTGGACTGATTGAAGCTTTCTTT CASSFGLIEAFF
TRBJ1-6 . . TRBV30 TGTGCCTGGAGCGGGACACCTAATTCACCCCTCCACTTT CAWSGTPNSPLHF
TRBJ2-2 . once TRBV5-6 TGTGCCAGCAGCTTGGCCGGACTGTACACCGGGGAGCTGTTTTTT CASSLAGLYTGELFF
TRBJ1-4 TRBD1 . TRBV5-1 TGCGCCAGCAGCTTACAGGGGGGCTATGCTAATGAAAAACTGTTTTTT CASSLQGGYANEKLFF
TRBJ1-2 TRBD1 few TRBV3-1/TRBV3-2 TGTGCCAGCAGCCAAGATGGCGGACAGGCCTACAGCTACACCTTC CASSQDGGQAYSYTF
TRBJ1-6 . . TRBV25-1 TGTGCCAGCAGTCAGACTCTAGCTCCCCTCCACTTT CASSQTLAPLHF
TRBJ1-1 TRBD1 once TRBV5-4 TGTGCCAGCAGCTTGGGGGACAGGACGAACACTGAAGCTTTCTTT CASSLGDRTNTEAFF
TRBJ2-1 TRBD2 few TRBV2 TGTGCCAGCAGAAACCCGGGACTAGCGGGGAATAATGAGCAGTTCTTC CASRNPGLAGNNEQFF
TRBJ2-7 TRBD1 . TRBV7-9 TGTGCCAGCAGCTTAGAGGCGGACAGGGACTCCTACGAGCAGTACTTC CASSLEADRDSYEQYF
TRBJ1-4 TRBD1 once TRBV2 TGTGCCAGCAGTGAGGAACAGGGGAATGAAAAACTGTTTTTT CASSEEQGNEKLFF
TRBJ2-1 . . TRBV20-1 TGCAGTGCTAGTTTACTAGATGACTCCTACAATGAGCAGTTCTTC CSASLLDDSYNEQFF
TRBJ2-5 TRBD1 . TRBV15 TGTGCCACCAGCCCCCACCAGGGGGCAGATGGAGAGACCCAGTACTTC CATSPHQGADGETQYF
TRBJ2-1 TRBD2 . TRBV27 TGTGCCAGCAGTTGGGGACTACCCGCCTACAATGAGCAGTTCTTC CASSWGLPAYNEQFF
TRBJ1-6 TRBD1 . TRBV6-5 TGTGCCAGCAGCGTCAGGGGGGACTATAATTCACCCCTCCACTTT CASSVRGDYNSPLHF
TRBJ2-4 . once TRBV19 TGTGCCAGTAGTATAAACGGAAACATTCAGTACTTC CASSINGNIQYF
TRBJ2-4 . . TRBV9 TGTGCCAGCAGCGTCCCGGGGGTAGACATTCAGTACTTC CASSVPGVDIQYF
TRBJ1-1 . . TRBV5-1 TGCGCCAGCAGCTTGGCCCGGTCTAAGAACACTGAAGCTTTCTTT CASSLARSKNTEAFF